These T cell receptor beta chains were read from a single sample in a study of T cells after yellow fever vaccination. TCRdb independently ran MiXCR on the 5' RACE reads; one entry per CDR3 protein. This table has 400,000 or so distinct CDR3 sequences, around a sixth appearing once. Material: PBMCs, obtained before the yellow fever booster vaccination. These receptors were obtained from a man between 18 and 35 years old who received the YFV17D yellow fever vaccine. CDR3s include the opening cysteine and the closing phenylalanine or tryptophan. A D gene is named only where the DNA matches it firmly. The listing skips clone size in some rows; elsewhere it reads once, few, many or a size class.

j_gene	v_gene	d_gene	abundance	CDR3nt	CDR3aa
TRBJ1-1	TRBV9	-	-	TGTGCCAGCAGCGTAGGGAACATGAACACTGAAGCTTTCTTT	CASSVGNMNTEAFF
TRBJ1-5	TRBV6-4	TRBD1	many	TGTGCCAGCAGTGAGGGACAGAGATGTAATCAGCCCCAGCATTTT	CASSEGQRCNQPQHF
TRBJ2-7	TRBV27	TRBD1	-	TGTGCCAGCAGATCGGCGAGACAGGGGGTAATCTACGAGCAGTACTTC	CASRSARQGVIYEQYF
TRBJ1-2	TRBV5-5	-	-	TGTGCCAGCGGTCCAGGCGGCTATGGCTACACCTTC	CASGPGGYGYTF
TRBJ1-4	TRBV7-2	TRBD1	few	TGTGCCAGCAGCTTAGCGGTTGGCAGGGGGGAAGAAAAACTGTTTTTT	CASSLAVGRGEEKLFF
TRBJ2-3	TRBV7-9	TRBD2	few	TGTGCCAGCCGACTAGCGGAAACAGATACGCAGTATTTT	CASRLAETDTQYF
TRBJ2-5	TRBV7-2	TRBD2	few	TGTGCCAGCAGCGCCGTGGGACTAGAGAGAGAGACCCAGTACTTC	CASSAVGLERETQYF
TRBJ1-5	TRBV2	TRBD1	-	TGTGCCAGCAGTGAAAGGGCAGGGGGAGCATATAGCAATCAGCCCCAGCATTTT	CASSERAGGAYSNQPQHF
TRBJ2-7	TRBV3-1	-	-	TGTGCCAGCAGCCAATCTGCAGCTGTCTACGAGCAGTACTTC	CASSQSAAVYEQYF
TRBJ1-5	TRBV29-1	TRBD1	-	TGCAGCGTTGAGACCGGGACAGGAGATCAGCCCCAGCATTTT	CSVETGTGDQPQHF
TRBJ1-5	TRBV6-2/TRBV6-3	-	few	TGTGCCAGCACCGGGCAAGGGGATCAGCCCCAGCATTTT	CASTGQGDQPQHF